The 16 T cell receptor beta chains below come from one sample, sequenced in a study of blood T cell repertoires in COVID-19. Some clones are missing from TCRdb's copy, which holds only in-frame ones; the method was immunoSEQ multiplex PCR. This table holds roughly 200,000 clones, roughly 89% found once. Sequences were obtained from peripheral blood. These receptor sequences come from a man in his fifties or sixties with acute or convalescent COVID-19.

The V call is TRBV30, the J call TRBJ2-1; D is unclear. With 1 base removed from V and 10 bases from J, the gap between germline ends came to 14 bases. Germline V gene sequence: CDR1 GTSNPN, CDR2 SVGIG (reference sequence). CDR3 length: 13 residues. As DNA, the CDR3 is TGTGCCTGGAGTGGCGTGAGAGAGAGGGAGCAGTTCTTC. Its protein product is CAWSGVREREQFF.

The genes are TRBV5-5 and TRBJ2-7, with D hard to call. The CDR3 is 11 residues long. Germline values: CDR1 SGHKS, CDR2 YYEKEE (reference sequence). V lost 0 bases and J 4 bases, leaving 2 bases between the germline ends. The CDR3 protein is CASSLAYEQYF. Written as DNA, the CDR3 is TGTGCCAGCAGCTTGGCTTACGAGCAGTACTTC.

The V call is TRBV6-5, the J call TRBJ2-1, with TRBD1 matching 9 bases. CDR3 length: 13 amino acids. Per germline, CDR1 MNHEY and CDR2 SVGAGI. The V and J ends lost 4 bases and 6 bases, in that order; junction bases with no gene match: 1. The DNA of the CDR3 is TGTGCCAGCAGTTGGGACAGGGCCAATGAGCAGTTCTTC. Encoded protein: CASSWDRANEQFF.

V gene TRBV7-2 combines with J gene TRBJ1-6; maybe TRBD1 (6 bases). V lost 2 bases to trimming and J lost 0 bases, with 11 bases between them. CDR1 is SGHTA, CDR2 FQGNSA, per germline. This CDR3 is built from 17 residues. CDR3 residues: CASSLFGRGSYNSPLHF. CDR3 sequence (DNA): TGTGCCAGCAGCTTATTTGGCAGGGGCTCCTATAATTCACCCCTCCACTTT.

The rearrangement uses TRBV3-1 (or the pseudogene TRBV3-2) and TRBJ1-2; a possible D gene is TRBD1 (5 bases). CDR1 and CDR2 (germline): LGHDT, YNNKEL (reference sequence). The CDR3 consists of 14 residues. V lost 6 bases and J lost 2, with 13 bases in between. CDR3 DNA sequence: TGTGCCAGCAGTCACCGACAGATCAACTATGGCTACACCTTC. As protein: CASSHRQINYGYTF.

The V gene is TRBV6-6, the J gene TRBJ2-1; D may be TRBD2 (5 bases). The CDR3 runs 14 residues. Germline V gives CDR1 MNHNY, CDR2 SVGAGI (reference sequence). V lost 4 bases and J lost 5, with 12 bases in between. In nucleotides, the CDR3 is TGTGCCAGCAGTTCGACAACTAGGAACAATGAGCAGTTCTTC. Translated, it gives CASSSTTRNNEQFF.

This chain connects TRBV28 to TRBJ1-6, with TRBD1 matching 7 bases. In germline, CDR1 is MDHEN, CDR2 SYDVKM. J lost 9 bases, V lost 5 bases, and 1 base had no gene match. The CDR3 is 12 amino acids. The CDR3 region has the DNA TGTGCCAGCAGTCCAGGGGGTTCACCCCTCCACTTT. This gives the protein CASSPGGSPLHF.

This rearrangement joins TRBV4-1 to TRBJ2-2; the D gene is possibly TRBD2 (5 bases). This CDR3 comprises 15 residues. V was clipped by 2 bases and J by 2 bases, with 9 bases between them. Germline-derived CDR1 and CDR2 are MGHRA and YSYEKL. CDR3 DNA sequence: TGCGCCAGCAGCCAAATGGGAGCTAACACCGGGGAGCTGTTTTTT. Encoded protein: CASSQMGANTGELFF.

In nucleotides, the CDR3 is TGTGCCAGCAGCCAAGGGGGAAGGGGGATCGGCAATCAGCCCCAGCATTTT. Translation gives CASSQGGRGIGNQPQHF. V and J are TRBV28 and TRBJ1-5, with D possibly matching TRBD1 (6 bases). Germline V gene lookup returns CDR1 MDHEN and CDR2 SYDVKM. The CDR3 loop spans 17 amino acids. The V gene lost 6 bases and the J gene lost 2 bases, with 20 bases spanning the gap.

The V gene is TRBV7-6, the J gene TRBJ2-3; the match to TRBD2 covers 13 bases. Germline CDR1 SGHVS, CDR2 FNYEAQ. The CDR3 consists of 15 residues. Trimming cost V 5 bases and J 5 bases; bases outside gene matches: 4. CDR3 amino acids: CASSRTSGSIDTQYF. The CDR3 region has the DNA TGTGCCAGCAGCCGGACTAGCGGGAGTATAGATACGCAGTATTTT.

V is TRBV5-1 and J is TRBJ2-3; tentative D call: TRBD2 (6 bases). Germline V lookup: CDR1 SGHRS, CDR2 YFSETQ. This CDR3 region has 16 residues. The V end lost 0 bases, the J end lost 0 bases, and 11 bases lay between the germline ends. This CDR3 reads CASSLAGGPSTDTQYF. The DNA for the CDR3 is TGCGCCAGCAGCTTGGCCGGGGGTCCTAGCACAGATACGCAGTATTTT.

The genes are TRBV30 and TRBJ2-5; TRBD1 matches at 9 bases. The CDR3 contains 13 residues. The junction had 5 bases not matched to a gene; V was cut back by 4 bases and J by 5 bases. The germline CDR1 and CDR2 sequences are GTSNPN and SVGIG (reference sequence). CDR3 protein: CAWTTGGLETQYF. The CDR3 DNA follows: TGTGCCTGGACAACAGGGGGCTTGGAGACCCAGTACTTC.

This clone showed up just once. The rearrangement joins TRBV15 to TRBJ2-7; D remains ambiguous. The CDR3 covers 14 residues. Per germline, CDR1 LNHNV and CDR2 YYDKDF (reference sequence). Trimming took off 0 bases at V and 5 bases at J, with 11 bases between the two ends. The CDR3 is CATSRDKASNEQYF. The CDR3 nucleotides are TGTGCCACCAGCAGAGATAAAGCTAGTAACGAGCAGTACTTC.

This clone was counted once. This chain connects TRBV10-3 to TRBJ1-6; 10 positions match TRBD1. V gave up 5 bases and J gave up 10 bases; unmatched junction bases: 14. There are 17 residues in the CDR3. CDR1 is ENHRY, CDR2 SYGVKD, per germline. CDR3 DNA sequence: TGTGCCATCAGTCCATCTACCCGGGACAGGGGATCGTCACCCCTCCACTTT. This encodes CAISPSTRDRGSSPLHF.

The chain uses TRBV30 and TRBJ2-5; possibly TRBD1 for D (6 bases). Germline V gene sequence: CDR1 GTSNPN, CDR2 SVGIG (reference sequence). CDR3 size: 14 residues. Trimming left V 2 bases short and J 5 bases short, with 15 bases between. The CDR3 region is CAWSFQGWGETQYF. Here the CDR3 DNA reads TGTGCCTGGAGTTTCCAGGGGTGGGGGGAGACCCAGTACTTC.

This chain joins TRBV2 and TRBJ2-5; tentatively, D is TRBD1 (6 bases). This CDR3 comprises 13 residues. Trimming cost V 6 bases and J 1 base, with 9 bases left between them. From germline, CDR1 is SNHLY and CDR2 FYNNEI. The CDR3 DNA reads TGTGCCAGCAGCCCGGACAGCCAAGAGACCCAGTACTTC. Encoded protein: CASSPDSQETQYF.